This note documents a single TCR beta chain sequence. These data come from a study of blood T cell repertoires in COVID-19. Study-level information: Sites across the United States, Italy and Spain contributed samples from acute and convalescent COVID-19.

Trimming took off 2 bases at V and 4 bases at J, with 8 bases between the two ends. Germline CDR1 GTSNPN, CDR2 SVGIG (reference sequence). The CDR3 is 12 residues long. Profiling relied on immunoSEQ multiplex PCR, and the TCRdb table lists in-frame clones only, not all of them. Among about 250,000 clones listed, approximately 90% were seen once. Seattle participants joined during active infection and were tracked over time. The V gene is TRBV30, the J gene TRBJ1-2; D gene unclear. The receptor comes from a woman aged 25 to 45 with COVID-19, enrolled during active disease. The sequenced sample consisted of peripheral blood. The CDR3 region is CAWSTAPYGYTF. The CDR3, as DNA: TGTGCCTGGAGTACAGCCCCCTATGGCTACACCTTC.